The 22 T cell receptor beta chains below come from one sample, sequenced in a study of identical twins. MiXCR, applied by TCRdb to the 5' RACE reads, yields one record per CDR3 protein. The data show 1.5 million to 2 million distinct CDR3 sequences, with under 35% seen just once and about 0.25% held by the top ten. The sequenced sample was cord blood. The receptors stem from a newborn girl in good health.

This chain uses TRBV7-9 with TRBJ2-1; D gene unclear. V was cut by 1 base and J by 9 bases, with 13 bases left in between. The CDR3 is 14 residues long. Germline assignment: CDR1 SEHNR and CDR2 FQNEAQ (reference sequence). The CDR3 spells CASSLEAPWGEQFF. CDR3 nucleotides: TGTGCCAGCAGCTTAGAGGCCCCATGGGGTGAGCAGTTCTTC.

This clonotype has just one count. The chain recombines TRBV7-9 with TRBJ1-6; D may be TRBD1 (5 bases). Germline CDR1 is SEHNR and CDR2 is FQNEAQ (reference sequence). V lost 2 bases and J 10 bases, leaving 18 bases between the germline ends. The CDR3 totals 16 residues. The CDR3: CASSLSSGPRGSPLHF. CDR3 sequence (DNA): TGTGCCAGCAGCTTATCGTCCGGCCCGCGGGGCTCACCCCTCCACTTT.

A note on this clonotype: One junction end does not reproduce the germline sequence, and a read error may be involved. The chain employs TRBV18 and TRBJ2-7; D call uncertain. The CDR3 spans 13 residues. The germline V gene encodes CDR1 KGHSH and CDR2 LQKENI. The CDR3 is CASSPVGYYEQYF. CDR3 DNA: TGCGCCAGCTCACCTGTGGGATACTACGAGCAGTACTTC.

The chain employs TRBV12-3 or TRBV12-4 and TRBJ1-2, with D perhaps TRBD1 (5 bases). The V gene lost 5 bases and the J gene lost 4 bases, with 20 bases spanning the gap. This CDR3 is built from 16 residues. In nucleotides, the CDR3 is TGTGCCAGCAGTCCACGTGAGCAGGGACTAAGCTATGGCTACACCTTC. It yields the protein CASSPREQGLSYGYTF.

The V and J genes are TRBV28 and TRBJ2-4, with a possible D match to TRBD2 (5 bases). Germline V gene lookup returns CDR1 MDHEN and CDR2 SYDVKM. The CDR3 contains 13 residues. Trimming removed 3 bases from V and 7 bases from J, with 10 bases in between. The CDR3 sequence is CASSLGSRNIQYF. CDR3 bases: TGTGCCAGCAGTTTGGGGAGTCGGAACATTCAGTACTTC.

This clonotype is a singleton in its sample. This chain uses TRBV20-1 with TRBJ1-3; D remains ambiguous. CDR1 and CDR2 (germline): DFQATT, SNEGSKA (reference sequence). Trimming stripped 6 bases from V and 0 bases from J, with 9 bases between. This CDR3 has 13 residues. Here the CDR3 DNA reads TGCAGTGCCACGACCCTCTCTGGAAACACCATATATTTT. Its protein is CSATTLSGNTIYF.

This clonotype was seen a few times. This chain links TRBV20-1 with TRBJ1-2; D is unclear. This CDR3 spans 12 amino acids. Per germline, CDR1 DFQATT and CDR2 SNEGSKA (reference sequence). V was pared by 3 bases and J by 1 base, with 6 bases between. The DNA of the CDR3 is TGCAGTGCTAGTGGCATTAACTATGGCTACACCTTC. This translates into CSASGINYGYTF.

This clonotype was seen a handful of times. The chain combines TRBV5-1 with TRBJ1-2; 10 bases are a match to TRBD1. J gave up 5 bases and V 4 bases, and 5 bases lay outside the gene matches. The CDR3 spans 14 residues. In germline, CDR1 is SGHRS, CDR2 YFSETQ. CDR3 protein: CASSRDRGWYGYTF. Here the CDR3 DNA reads TGCGCCAGCAGCAGGGACAGGGGATGGTATGGCTACACCTTC.

The chain couples TRBV7-6 to TRBJ2-7; D is perhaps TRBD1 (5 bases). The assigned J gene may be wrong: the sequence end matches TRBJ2-5 better. In germline, CDR1 is SGHVS, CDR2 FNYEAQ. The CDR3 has 14 residues. The CDR3 DNA sequence: TGTGCCAGCAGCTCCGCAGGGATAGTAGAGACCCAGTACTTC. It translates to CASSSAGIVETQYF.

In its sample, this clonotype was seen a few times. J is TRBJ2-4 and V is TRBV20-1; 10 bases are shared with TRBD1. The germline CDR1 and CDR2 sequences are DFQATT and SNEGSKA (reference sequence). The V and J ends lost 1 base and 9 bases, in that order; junction bases with no gene match: 0. CDR3 length: 12 amino acids. CDR3 amino acids: CSARGTGGIQYF. CDR3 DNA sequence: TGCAGTGCTAGAGGGACAGGGGGCATTCAGTACTTC.

This clonotype was found a few times. The gene calls are TRBV29-1 and TRBJ2-5; 7 bases fit TRBD1. This CDR3 has 13 amino acids. V lost 7 bases, J lost 4 bases, and 9 bases stayed unmatched. Germline CDR1 is SQVTM and CDR2 is ANQGSEA. CDR3 loop: CSAPEGARETQYF. DNA for the CDR3: TGCAGCGCCCCCGAGGGGGCGCGAGAGACCCAGTACTTC. The complete variable domain, with remaining parts taken from reference TRBV29-1 and TRBJ2-5, reads SAVISQKPSRDICQRGTSLTIQCQVDSQVTMMFWYRQQPGQSLTLIATANQGSEATYESGFVIDKFPISRPNLTFSTLTVSNMSPEDSSIYLCSAPEGARETQYFGPGTRLLVL.

There are a few counts of this clonotype. The chain carries TRBV14 and TRBJ2-7, with 7 nucleotides matching TRBD2. CDR3 size: 18 residues. Looked up from germline, CDR1 is SGHDN and CDR2 is FVKESK. V was clipped by 4 bases and J by 0 bases; unmatched bases: 15. The chain's CDR3 is CASSPSLSLAGRSYEQYF. The CDR3 DNA follows: TGTGCCAGCAGCCCCTCTCTCTCCTTAGCGGGCCGCTCCTACGAGCAGTACTTC.

The chain joins TRBV27 to TRBJ1-5; 7 bases are a match to TRBD1. After removal of 3 bases from V and 6 bases from J, the junction contained 5 bases not matched to a gene. The CDR3 length is 14 residues. Germline CDR1 and CDR2: MNHEY and SMNVEV (reference sequence). CDR3 protein: CASSFDRATQPQHF. The CDR3 coding sequence is TGTGCCAGCAGTTTCGACAGGGCAACTCAGCCCCAGCATTTT.

The V call is TRBV7-9, the J call TRBJ2-1, with D hard to call. Germline CDR1 is SEHNR and CDR2 is FQNEAQ (reference sequence). Trimming shortened V by 5 bases and J by 10 bases, and 9 bases separated the two germline ends. The CDR3 contains 11 residues. DNA for the CDR3: TGTGCCAGCAGCATAAACTACGAGCAGTTCTTC. Amino acids: CASSINYEQFF.

The rearrangement joins TRBV6-5 to TRBJ2-1; 11 nucleotides align to TRBD2. CDR1 and CDR2 (germline): MNHEY, SVGAGI. The CDR3 consists of 16 residues. V lost 5 bases to trimming and J lost 2 bases; unmatched junction nucleotides: 5. CDR3 nucleotides: TGTGCCAGCAGTGGTAGCGGGAGGGCGCCCTACAATGAGCAGTTCTTC. Translating gives CASSGSGRAPYNEQFF.

The sample holds a few counts of this clonotype. V and J are TRBV20-1 and TRBJ2-1; no definite D call. The CDR3 spans 12 residues. V was clipped by 5 bases and J by 4 bases, with 9 bases between them. The germline V gene encodes CDR1 DFQATT and CDR2 SNEGSKA (reference sequence). CDR3 sequence: CSAHGRYNEQFF. Written as DNA, the CDR3 is TGCAGTGCTCATGGGCGGTACAATGAGCAGTTCTTC.

This clonotype occurred a few times. This CDR3 reads CASSEYPSTDEQFF. In DNA form, the CDR3 reads TGTGCCAGCAGTGAATACCCTAGTACGGATGAGCAGTTCTTC. V and J are TRBV6-1 and TRBJ2-1; D unclear. Germline CDR1 MNHNS, CDR2 SASEGT. CDR3 length: 14 residues. Trimming pared 2 bases from V and 8 bases from J, leaving 13 bases between.

This rearrangement joins TRBV29-1 to TRBJ1-1, with D unresolved. The germline gives CDR1 SQVTM, CDR2 ANQGSEA. CDR3 length: 15 residues. V was cut by 1 base and J by 1 base, with 13 bases left in between. The CDR3, as DNA: TGCAGCGTTGAAGGCTACGGGGTTTGGAACACTGAAGCTTTCTTT. Encoded protein: CSVEGYGVWNTEAFF. Filled out from reference TRBV29-1 and TRBJ1-1, the complete variable domain reads SAVISQKPSRDICQRGTSLTIQCQVDSQVTMMFWYRQQPGQSLTLIATANQGSEATYESGFVIDKFPISRPNLTFSTLTVSNMSPEDSSIYLCSVEGYGVWNTEAFFGQGTRLTVV.

This chain links TRBV6-5 with TRBJ2-1; the D gene is possibly TRBD2 (6 bases). The germline V gene encodes CDR1 MNHEY and CDR2 SVGAGI. V was trimmed by 5 bases and J by 13 bases, leaving 12 bases between them. There are 11 residues in the CDR3. In DNA form, the CDR3 reads TGTGCCAGCAGTGTATCCGGGAGACAGTTCTTC. This encodes CASSVSGRQFF.

This chain links TRBV7-2 with TRBJ2-3, with D unclear. Trimming pared 4 bases from V and 4 bases from J, leaving 6 bases between. Germline CDR1 SGHTA, CDR2 FQGNSA. The CDR3 totals 12 residues. The CDR3 loop reads CASSCRPDTQYF. The CDR3 region has the DNA TGTGCCAGCAGCTGCCGCCCAGATACGCAGTATTTT.

The genes are TRBV13 and TRBJ2-3; D may be TRBD2 (5 bases). The length of the CDR3 is 18 residues. The germline V gene encodes CDR1 PRHDT and CDR2 FYEKMQ (reference sequence). Trimming removed 2 bases at V and 0 bases at J, with 18 bases between. CDR3 in amino acids: CASSLIGARLRSTDTQYF. The CDR3 nucleotides read TGTGCCAGCAGCTTAATTGGAGCGCGACTACGTAGCACAGATACGCAGTATTTT.

CDR3 sequence reads: CATRTGIEQFF. The CDR3 coding sequence is TGTGCCACCCGGACAGGAATTGAGCAGTTCTTC. The rearrangement uses TRBV6-5 and TRBJ2-1, with 7 bases that match TRBD1. CDR3 length: 11 amino acids. Germline V gives CDR1 MNHEY, CDR2 SVGAGI. The junction had 6 bases not matched to a gene; V was cut back by 10 bases and J by 9 bases.